This is a list of T cell receptor beta chains from one sample in a study of glioma-infiltrating T cells. Using its own MiXCR run on the multiplex PCR reads, TCRdb lists one record per CDR3 protein. The sample holds approximately 400,000 distinct CDR3 sequences, around 38% seen once. Sequencing was performed on glioma tissue, nonneoplastic brain tissue, or PBMCs (not recorded which). Every receptor here comes from a human donor with low-grade glioma or glioblastoma, undergoing nonglioma brain surgery, or in good health (not recorded which). Both conserved end residues are part of each CDR3. D genes are given only for firm matches. Size is stated for part of the rows, as once, few or many counts, or as a class when the clone is expanded.

cdr3_aa cdr3_nt j_call v_call clone_size d_call
CASNRARRDNQPQHF TGTGCCAGCAATAGAGCCCGACGGGACAATCAGCCCCAGCATTTT TRBJ1-5 TRBV28 NA NA
CASKRTGTYQETQYF TGTGCCAGCAAAAGGACAGGGACGTACCAAGAGACCCAGTACTTC TRBJ2-5 TRBV7-2 NA TRBD1
CASSPSGMETQYF TGTGCCAGCTCACCTTCAGGGATGGAGACCCAGTACTTC TRBJ2-5 TRBV18 few NA
CASSPLGFDTEAFF TGTGCCAGCAGCCCATTAGGGTTCGACACTGAAGCTTTCTTT TRBJ1-1 TRBV7-6 few NA
CASSGGTSGYNEQFF TGTGCCAGCAGTGGCGGGACTAGCGGTTACAATGAGCAGTTCTTC TRBJ2-1 TRBV27 many TRBD2
CSARDVGNQPQHF TGCAGTGCTAGAGATGTGGGCAATCAGCCCCAGCATTTT TRBJ1-5 TRBV20-1 few NA
CASSPMRSGYNSPLHF TGTGCTAGCAGCCCCATGCGATCCGGTTATAATTCACCCCTCCACTTT TRBJ1-6 TRBV7-7 few NA
CASSPAGGAYSNQPQHF TGTGCCAGCAGTCCCGCCGGGGGGGCTTATAGCAATCAGCCCCAGCATTTT TRBJ1-5 TRBV27 few NA
CATRSGTLFGRQFF TGTGCCACCCGTTCCGGGACTCTCTTCGGCAGGCAGTTCTTC TRBJ2-1 TRBV19 few NA
CASSPTLRGLVSAEAFF TGTGCCAGCAGTCCCACCCTTAGGGGGCTGGTATCGGCTGAAGCTTTCTTT TRBJ1-1 TRBV27 many TRBD1
CASSTLLGPPSLELFF TGTGCCAGCAGCACCCTACTTGGGCCCCCGTCGCTGGAACTGTTTTTT TRBJ1-4 TRBV7-2 few NA
CSARVGPKLFF TGCAGTGCTAGGGTAGGGCCGAAACTGTTTTTT TRBJ1-4 TRBV20-1 NA NA
CASSLRTRGNEQFF TGTGCCAGCAGTTTAAGGACTAGGGGGAATGAGCAGTTCTTC TRBJ2-1 TRBV28 NA NA
CASHSSNMAFF TGTGCCAGCCATTCATCGAATATGGCTTTCTTT TRBJ1-1 TRBV28 few NA
CASSLIGEQFF TGTGCCAGCAGTTTAATTGGTGAGCAGTTCTTC TRBJ2-1 TRBV28 NA NA
CASTQWEGETQYF TGTGCCAGCACCCAATGGGAAGGGGAGACCCAGTACTTC TRBJ2-5 TRBV7-2 few NA
CASSLTDEETQYF TGTGCCAGCAGCCTGACAGACGAAGAGACCCAGTACTTC TRBJ2-5 TRBV6-1 NA NA
CRGWRSSYNEQFF TGCAGGGGTTGGCGGAGCTCCTACAATGAGCAGTTCTTC TRBJ2-1 TRBV20-1 NA NA
CSASQPLAGGLLGEETQYF TGCAGTGCTAGCCAACCCCTAGCGGGAGGCCTACTGGGGGAAGAGACCCAGTACTTC TRBJ2-5 TRBV20-1 NA TRBD2
CASSLVDRLTYNEQFF TGCGCCAGCAGCTTGGTCGACAGGCTGACCTACAATGAGCAGTTCTTC TRBJ2-1 TRBV5-1 few NA
CSVGKAGVGETQYF TGCAGCGTTGGGAAAGCGGGAGTTGGAGAGACCCAGTACTTC TRBJ2-5 TRBV29-1 NA TRBD2
CASSDGTAGNQPQHF TGTGCCAGCAGTGATGGGACAGCAGGTAATCAGCCCCAGCATTTT TRBJ1-5 TRBV2 few TRBD1
CASSYPAETQYF TGTGCCAGCAGTTACCCCGCGGAGACCCAGTACTTC TRBJ2-5 TRBV6-2/TRBV6-3 NA NA
CASTQRRVTSTDTQYF TGTGCCAGCACCCAACGCAGGGTGACTAGCACAGATACGCAGTATTTT TRBJ2-3 TRBV28 few NA
CASGIGPSYEQYF TGTGCCAGCGGAATCGGGCCCTCCTACGAGCAGTACTTC TRBJ2-7 TRBV27 many NA
CASSDARARLAGGSYNEQFF TGTGCCAGCAGTGACGCTCGAGCCCGACTAGCGGGAGGGTCCTACAATGAGCAGTTCTTC TRBJ2-1 TRBV6-1 NA TRBD2
CASSAQGAVGTEAFF TGTGCCAGCAGCGCCCAAGGGGCCGTGGGCACTGAAGCTTTCTTT TRBJ1-1 TRBV7-9 NA NA
CSARNRGRTDTQYF TGCAGTGCTAGAAACAGGGGTAGGACAGATACGCAGTATTTT TRBJ2-3 TRBV20-1 many TRBD1
CASSGEEGGHEQYF TGTGCCAGCAGTGGGGAGGAGGGGGGCCACGAGCAGTACTTC TRBJ2-7 TRBV12-3/TRBV12-4 few NA
CASSQGLNSGGDEQFF TGCGCCAGCAGCCAAGGACTGAATAGCGGCGGGGATGAGCAGTTCTTC TRBJ2-1 TRBV4-1 NA NA
CASSSWSSGGNNEQFF TGTGCCAGCAGCTCCTGGTCCAGCGGGGGCAACAATGAGCAGTTCTTC TRBJ2-1 TRBV6-1 few TRBD2
CASSSYLTGFGVNEQFF TGTGCCAGCAGCTCGTACCTGACTGGATTCGGGGTCAATGAGCAGTTCTTC TRBJ2-1 TRBV7-6 NA NA
CASSPGQGYTGELFF TGTGCCAGCAGCCCAGGACAGGGGTACACCGGGGAGCTGTTTTTT TRBJ2-2 TRBV12-3/TRBV12-4 many TRBD1
CASSLKGSRANYGYTF TGTGCCAGCAGTTTGAAGGGTTCACGAGCTAACTATGGCTACACCTTC TRBJ1-2 TRBV27 few NA
CASSLSDRDGYGYTF TGTGCCAGCAGTTTATCGGACAGGGACGGCTATGGCTACACCTTC TRBJ1-2 TRBV28 many TRBD1
CASSSNRGLTEAFF TGTGCCAGCAGTTCAAACAGGGGGCTCACTGAAGCTTTCTTT TRBJ1-1 TRBV28 many TRBD1
CASSFDSMHQPQHF TGTGCCAGCAGTTTCGATTCAATGCATCAGCCCCAGCATTTT TRBJ1-5 TRBV28 few NA
CASSPGQGSPEAFF TGTGCCAGCTCCCCTGGACAGGGTTCGCCTGAAGCTTTCTTT TRBJ1-1 TRBV18 NA TRBD1
CASSRLTVAGELFF TGCGCCAGCAGCCGATTGACAGTGGCCGGGGAGCTGTTTTTT TRBJ2-2 TRBV4-1 NA NA
CASSSPGWLGVGTQYF TGTGCCAGCAGCTCCCCAGGTTGGCTTGGCGTCGGTACGCAGTATTTT TRBJ2-3 TRBV13 NA NA